This T cell receptor beta chain was profiled in a study of blood T cell repertoires in COVID-19. At the level of the study: Italy, Spain and the United States were the sources of the convalescent and acute COVID-19 samples. In each case, the material was cDNA or gDNA derived from T cells, B-cell-depleted T cells, or PBMCs.

Authors' processing steps: How many nucleated cells were present was estimated from reference gene primer amplification. The table came from immunoSEQ multiplex PCR; TCRdb's copy has only in-frame clones and leaves some out. Clone size and the V and J calls come from that table; the DNA yielded D and trimming. The sample holds under 170,000 clones, about four fifths seen once. The germline CDR1 and CDR2 sequences are SGHRS and YFSETQ. The length of the CDR3 is 16 residues. The V gene end was trimmed by 0 bases and the J gene end by 4 bases; junction bases not matched to a gene: 10. The sequence was collected from a man between 65 and 85 years old with acute or convalescent COVID-19. The sample consisted of peripheral blood. J is TRBJ2-7 and V is TRBV5-1; 7 bases fit TRBD2. Here the CDR3 reads CASSLEPAGRTYEQYF. In nucleotides, the CDR3 is TGCGCCAGCAGCTTGGAGCCAGCGGGACGAACGTACGAGCAGTACTTC. Drawing the rest from reference TRBV5-1 and TRBJ2-7, the complete variable domain is KAGVTQTPRYLIKTRGQQVTLSCSPISGHRSVSWYQQTPGQGLQFLFEYFSETQRNKGNFPGRFSGRQFSNSRSEMNVSTLELGDSALYLCASSLEPAGRTYEQYFGPGTRLTVT.